These T cell receptor beta chains were read from a single sample in a study of beta chain bispecific antibodies for T cell cancers. Their antigen targets remain unknown. MiXCR, run by TCRdb on the 5' RACE reads, gives a single entry per CDR3 protein. The sample includes around 9,000 distinct CDR3 sequences, around 2.3% seen only once; the top ten take approximately 70%. Sequencing was performed on T cells from a healthy donor cultured with Jurkat leukemia cells, taken from a culture containing an anti-CD19 bispecific antibody. The receptors shown here come from a human donor in good health. Some clones in this sample may be carry-over from other donors' samples. Each CDR3 is given with its conserved first and last residue. Fields, in order: J gene, clone size, D gene, V gene, CDR3 protein, CDR3 DNA. A D gene is named only where the DNA matches it firmly. The size entry gives once, few, many, or a class for an expanded clone.

J gene: TRBJ1-1
clone size: many
D gene: .
V gene: TRBV5-1
CDR3 protein: CASSLEGHQNTEAFF
CDR3 DNA: TGCGCCAGCAGCTTGGAGGGACATCAGAACACTGAAGCTTTCTTT

J gene: TRBJ1-2
clone size: many
D gene: .
V gene: TRBV27
CDR3 protein: CASSSDRYLDGYTF
CDR3 DNA: TGTGCCAGCAGTTCAGACAGGTATCTAGATGGCTACACCTTC

J gene: TRBJ2-4
clone size: many
D gene: .
V gene: TRBV18
CDR3 protein: CASSPGVGTPTPLAKNIQYF
CDR3 DNA: TGTGCCAGCTCACCAGGGGTCGGGACCCCCACACCCTTAGCCAAAAACATTCAGTACTTC

J gene: TRBJ1-2
clone size: medium-sized
D gene: .
V gene: TRBV7-2
CDR3 protein: CARRPQYGYTF
CDR3 DNA: TGTGCCAGGAGACCGCAATATGGCTACACCTTC

J gene: TRBJ2-3
clone size: large
D gene: .
V gene: TRBV20-1
CDR3 protein: CSAPGRGQADTQYF
CDR3 DNA: TGCAGTGCCCCTGGACGGGGCCAAGCAGATACGCAGTATTTT

J gene: TRBJ1-5
clone size: many
D gene: .
V gene: TRBV27
CDR3 protein: CASSSGSNQPQHF
CDR3 DNA: TGTGCCAGCAGTTCGGGGAGCAATCAGCCCCAGCATTTT

J gene: TRBJ2-5
clone size: many
D gene: .
V gene: TRBV5-1
CDR3 protein: CASSLGLLLLETQYF
CDR3 DNA: TGCGCCAGCAGCTTGGGTCTTCTCCTCCTGGAGACCCAGTACTTC

J gene: TRBJ2-1
clone size: many
D gene: .
V gene: TRBV18
CDR3 protein: CASSPPGVGAVEQFF
CDR3 DNA: TGTGCCAGCTCACCCCCAGGGGTTGGGGCGGTTGAGCAGTTCTTC

J gene: TRBJ1-1
clone size: many
D gene: .
V gene: TRBV5-1
CDR3 protein: CASSPTAGTEAFF
CDR3 DNA: TGCGCCAGCAGCCCCACGGCGGGCACTGAAGCTTTCTTT

J gene: TRBJ2-1
clone size: many
D gene: .
V gene: TRBV24-1
CDR3 protein: CAGRRDKDGNEQFF
CDR3 DNA: TGTGCCGGACGCCGGGACAAAGATGGAAATGAGCAGTTCTTC

J gene: TRBJ2-7
clone size: many
D gene: .
V gene: TRBV30
CDR3 protein: CAWSYMPWDYEQYF
CDR3 DNA: TGTGCCTGGAGTTACATGCCTTGGGACTACGAGCAGTACTTC

J gene: TRBJ2-5
clone size: many
D gene: .
V gene: TRBV7-9
CDR3 protein: CASSLSTSTPLAQYF
CDR3 DNA: TGTGCCAGCAGCTTATCTACCTCGACTCCCCTGGCCCAGTACTTC

J gene: TRBJ2-2
clone size: many
D gene: .
V gene: TRBV20-1
CDR3 protein: CSARDEGLPGELFF
CDR3 DNA: TGCAGTGCTAGAGATGAGGGGCTGCCCGGGGAGCTGTTTTTT

J gene: TRBJ1-3
clone size: few
D gene: .
V gene: TRBV6-6
CDR3 protein: CASSYGGSGNTIYF
CDR3 DNA: TGTGCCAGCAGTTACGGAGGCTCTGGAAACACCATATATTTT

J gene: TRBJ2-7
clone size: many
D gene: .
V gene: TRBV27
CDR3 protein: CASSFSTVGYEQYF
CDR3 DNA: TGTGCCAGCAGTTTCTCGACCGTGGGCTACGAGCAGTACTTC

J gene: TRBJ2-2
clone size: many
D gene: .
V gene: TRBV5-4
CDR3 protein: CASSFPGAGGELFF
CDR3 DNA: TGTGCCAGCAGCTTTCCAGGGGCTGGCGGGGAGCTGTTTTTT